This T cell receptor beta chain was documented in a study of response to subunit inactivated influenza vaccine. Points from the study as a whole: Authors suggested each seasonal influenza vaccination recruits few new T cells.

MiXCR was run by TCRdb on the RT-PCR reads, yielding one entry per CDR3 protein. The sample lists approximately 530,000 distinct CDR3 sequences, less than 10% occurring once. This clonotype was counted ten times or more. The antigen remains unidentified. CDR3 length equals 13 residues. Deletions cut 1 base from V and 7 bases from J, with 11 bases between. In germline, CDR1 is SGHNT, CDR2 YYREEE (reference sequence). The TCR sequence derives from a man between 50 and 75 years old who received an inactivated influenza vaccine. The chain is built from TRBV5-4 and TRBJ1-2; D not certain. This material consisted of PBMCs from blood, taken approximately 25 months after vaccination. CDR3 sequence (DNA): TGTGCCAGCAGCTTGTATTCCGTCGGTGGCTACACCTTC. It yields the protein CASSLYSVGGYTF.